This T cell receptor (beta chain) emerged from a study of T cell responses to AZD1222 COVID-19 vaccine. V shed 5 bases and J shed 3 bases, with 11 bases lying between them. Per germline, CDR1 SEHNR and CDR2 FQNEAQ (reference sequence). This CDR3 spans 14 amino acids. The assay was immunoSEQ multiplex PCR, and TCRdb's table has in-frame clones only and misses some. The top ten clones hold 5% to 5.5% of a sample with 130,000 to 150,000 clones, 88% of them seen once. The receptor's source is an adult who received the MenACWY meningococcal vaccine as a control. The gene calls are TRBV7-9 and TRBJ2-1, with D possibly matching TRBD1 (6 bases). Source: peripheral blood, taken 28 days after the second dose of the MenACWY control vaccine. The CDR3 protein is CASSPGTIYNEQFF. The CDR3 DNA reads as TGTGCCAGCAGCCCCGGGACAATCTACAATGAGCAGTTCTTC.